Sequencing of this T cell receptor (beta chain) was carried out in a study of monozygotic twins with cystic fibrosis. Study-level points and caveats: In this small cohort, shared CDR3 numbers showed no association with age, concordance or disease severity. J usage was most co-twin-similar in 8 of 16 pairs, V in 13.

Concerning this clone itself: Its antigen is undetermined.

Only in-frame clones appear in the TCRdb table, and some are missing; sequencing was by immunoSEQ multiplex PCR. The sample includes 15,000 to 20,000 clones, 97% of them seen just once. The CDR3 length is 15 residues. Unmatched junction bases numbered 6, after V lost 1 base and J lost 4 bases. The germline CDR1 and CDR2 sequences are SGHDN and FVKESK. The sequenced sample was blood. The J gene is TRBJ1-2, the V gene TRBV14; 7 bases map to TRBD1. The sequence came from a woman aged 30 to 39 with cystic fibrosis. Written as DNA, the CDR3 is TGTGCCAGCAGCCAAGGGGTGCGGGACAGCTATGGCTACACCTTC. Translation: CASSQGVRDSYGYTF.